This TCR beta chain was identified in a study of molecular identifiers for immune sequencing clone quantification. Using a CD8+CD4-CCR7+CD45RA+ phenotype, naive CD8 T cells were sorted. Methods described previously, with TCR primers listed, were used for bulk TCR libraries. Via MiXCR, TCRdb re-called the PCR reads, giving one row per CDR3 protein. This sample has approximately 590,000 distinct CDR3 sequences; roughly 23% occur once, and the top ten carry about 0.73%. Sequencing input: naive CD8+ T cells from blood, with Jurkat cell RNA spiked in. Subset noted: FACS-sorted CD8+CD4-CCR7+CD45RA+ naive T cells. This sequence originates from a human donor in good health. Some libraries in this study had Jurkat cell RNA spiked in.

The CDR3 DNA reads as TGTGCCAGCAGACTGACTAGCGGGTTCTACAATGAGCAGTTCTTC. This gives the protein CASRLTSGFYNEQFF. The V and J genes are TRBV6-2 or TRBV6-3 and TRBJ2-1, with 10 bases matching TRBD2. Germline values: CDR1 MNHEY, CDR2 SVGEGT. J was trimmed by 3 bases and V by 6 bases; bases with no gene match: 5. The CDR3 runs to 15 residues.